This T cell receptor beta chain was observed in a study of shared clonotypes between healthy human individuals. Overall study findings and caveats: The study found about 4.6% of naive CD4 clonotypes shared across a few donors.

Sequenced by immunoSEQ multiplex PCR; TCRdb stores in-frame clones only, minus some. The table lists approximately 2.4 million clones, around 95% of them singletons. About this clone itself: Its antigen is unidentified. Other DNA sequences in the sample encode the same CDR3.

The receptor's source is a man between 18 and 35 years old in good health. What was sequenced was naive CD4+ T cells sorted from blood. Subset of the sample: CD45RA+ positively selected.

This CDR3 reads CASRVFYEQYF. For the CDR3, the DNA is TGTGCCAGCAGGGTGTTCTACGAGCAGTACTTC. The chain carries TRBV2 and TRBJ2-7; D uncertain. Germline CDR1 SNHLY, CDR2 FYNNEI. Trimming pared 6 bases from V and 3 bases from J, leaving 6 bases between. CDR3 size: 11 residues.